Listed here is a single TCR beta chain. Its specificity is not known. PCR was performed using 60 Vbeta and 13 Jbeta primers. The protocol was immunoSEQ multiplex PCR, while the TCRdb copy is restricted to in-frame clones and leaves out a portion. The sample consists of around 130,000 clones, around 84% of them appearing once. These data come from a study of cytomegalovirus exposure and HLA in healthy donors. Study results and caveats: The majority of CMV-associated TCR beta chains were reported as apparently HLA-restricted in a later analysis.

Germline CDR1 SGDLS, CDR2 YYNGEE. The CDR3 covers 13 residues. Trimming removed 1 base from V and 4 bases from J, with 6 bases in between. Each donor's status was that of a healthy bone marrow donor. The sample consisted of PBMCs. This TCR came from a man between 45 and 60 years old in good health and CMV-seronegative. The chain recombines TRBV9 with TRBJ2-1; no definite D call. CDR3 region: CASSVSQYNEQFF. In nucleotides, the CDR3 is TGTGCCAGCAGCGTATCCCAATACAATGAGCAGTTCTTC.